Listed below are T cell receptor beta chains from one sample, sequenced in a study of blood T cells in healthy people across ages. TCRdb re-analysed the 5' RACE reads in MiXCR, keeping a single row per CDR3 protein. The sample lists 1.5 million or so distinct CDR3 sequences; 42% were seen once. Sequenced material: blood. The source of these receptors is a woman aged 18-30 years in good health. Both conserved end residues are part of each CDR3.

v_call: TRBV6-4; j_call: TRBJ2-1; cdr3_aa: CASSQGTGKQFF
v_call: TRBV7-2; j_call: TRBJ1-2; cdr3_aa: CASSLDPGVGYGYTF
v_call: TRBV18; j_call: TRBJ1-1; cdr3_aa: CASSLARTGGLSTEAFF
v_call: TRBV6-5; j_call: TRBJ1-6; cdr3_aa: CASSTDRGWNSPLHF
v_call: TRBV6-2/TRBV6-3; j_call: TRBJ2-2; cdr3_aa: CASSLALVSTNTGELFF
v_call: TRBV12-3/TRBV12-4; j_call: TRBJ2-1; cdr3_aa: CASRPGGSGGYNEQFF
v_call: TRBV9; j_call: TRBJ2-7; cdr3_aa: CASSSPGLAQNEQYF
v_call: TRBV19; j_call: TRBJ1-2; cdr3_aa: CASSIQVYYGYTF
v_call: TRBV7-9; j_call: TRBJ1-2; cdr3_aa: CASSTVDRVYGYTF
v_call: TRBV5-1; j_call: TRBJ1-2; cdr3_aa: CASSLVPAGQGFNYGYTF